One sample yielded the 11 T cell receptor beta chains listed below, sequenced in a study of spatial heterogeneity in lung cancer. Findings of the study overall: Tracking of tumor mutation counts was seen in expanded intratumoral alpha and beta TCR counts.

MiXCR was run by TCRdb on the 5' RACE reads, yielding one entry per CDR3 protein. The repertoire holds over 10,000 distinct CDR3 sequences, around 5% seen once, with about 35% in the top ten. Time point here: sample taken at primary tumor resection. Antigen specificity for these receptors is unknown. The sample in question was lung tumor tissue, obtained at surgery. These receptor sequences come from a male donor with early-stage non-small cell lung cancer.

This clonotype came up many times. The chain joins TRBV7-9 to TRBJ2-3; D is undetermined. CDR1 SEHNR and CDR2 FQNEAQ come from the germline V gene (reference sequence). Between the trimmed V and J ends, which lost 3 bases and 0 bases, there was a span of 4 bases. The CDR3 has 13 amino acids. The CDR3: CASSLGSTDTQYF. CDR3 coding DNA: TGTGCCAGCAGCTTGGGTAGCACAGATACGCAGTATTTT.

The table lists this clonotype with many counts. The junction differs from germline at one of its ends, possibly a read error. The chain uses TRBV7-9 and TRBJ1-2; no clear D. Germline V gene sequence: CDR1 SEHNR, CDR2 FQNEAQ (reference sequence). The CDR3 contains 13 residues. Written as DNA, the CDR3 is TGTGCCAGCAGCTTTTCGGATAGGGTCGGAAGAGGCTTC. Amino acids: CASSFSDRVGRGF.

This clonotype appeared many times. The rearrangement uses TRBV7-3 and TRBJ2-5; 10 bases align to TRBD1. This CDR3 contains 15 residues. J was trimmed by 7 bases and V by 6 bases; bases with no gene match: 11. Germline lookup yields CDR1 SGHTA and CDR2 FQGTGA. This chain's CDR3 is CASSPGGTGAPTQYF. CDR3 nucleotide sequence: TGTGCCAGCAGTCCTGGGGGGACAGGGGCCCCGACCCAGTACTTC.

In this sample, this clonotype turned up a few times. The chain carries TRBV5-6 and TRBJ1-2; no reliable D call. This CDR3 has 13 amino acids. V lost 2 bases, J lost 3 bases, and 8 bases lay in between. Germline values: CDR1 SGHDT, CDR2 YYEEEE. CDR3 sequence reads: CASSLYGYYGYTF. CDR3 nucleotide sequence: TGTGCCAGCAGCTTATACGGGTACTATGGCTACACCTTC.

This clonotype has at least ten counts. The chain recombines TRBV11-3 with TRBJ2-1, with 10 positions matching TRBD2. V was pared by 1 base and J by 0 bases, with 9 bases of the junction left unmatched. Germline CDR1 is SGHNT and CDR2 is YENEEA. The CDR3 consists of 19 residues. The CDR3 nucleotides are TGTGCCAGCAGCTTAGTCCAGGTAGCGGGAGGTAGCTCCTACAATGAGCAGTTCTTC. This translates into CASSLVQVAGGSSYNEQFF.

This clonotype was picked up many times. The V call is TRBV18, the J call TRBJ1-2; D remains unclear. Trimming removed 5 bases at V and 3 bases at J, with 10 bases between. There are 13 residues in the CDR3. The V gene's germline CDR1 is KGHSH and CDR2 LQKENI. CDR3 loop: CASSTGGDYGYTF. The DNA of the CDR3 is TGTGCCAGCTCAACGGGTGGCGACTATGGCTACACCTTC.

This clonotype was counted at least ten times. The chain links TRBV28 to TRBJ1-5; 9 bases map to TRBD1. The CDR3 runs to 16 residues. J gave up 7 bases and V 4 bases, and 11 bases lay outside the gene matches. Germline CDR1 MDHEN, CDR2 SYDVKM. CDR3 sequence (DNA): TGTGCCAGCAGTTCCCCGGGACAGGGTCCGAGGCAGCCCCAGCATTTT. Amino acids: CASSSPGQGPRQPQHF.

This clonotype was observed at least ten times. The chain has TRBV12-3 or TRBV12-4 and TRBJ2-7; 8 positions match TRBD2. The CDR3 runs to 19 residues. V lost 4 bases, J lost 4 bases, and 21 bases stayed unmatched. In nucleotides, the CDR3 is TGTGCCAGCAGTTCACTCGGCGGGGGGACCCGATTTACCCCATACGAGCAGTACTTC. Its translation: CASSSLGGGTRFTPYEQYF.

Ten or more counts support this clonotype. The gene calls are TRBV18 and TRBJ1-2; weak D call: TRBD1 (5 bases). CDR1 is KGHSH and CDR2 is LQKENI in the germline V gene. Trimming left V 3 bases short and J 4 bases short, with 21 bases between. The CDR3 has 17 residues. The CDR3 loop is CASSPQGIGQSAYGYTF. CDR3 in DNA: TGTGCCAGCTCACCTCAGGGAATCGGCCAGTCGGCCTATGGCTACACCTTC.

This clonotype has a count of ten or more. The chain joins TRBV6-1 to TRBJ1-2; D gene ambiguous. The V gene lost 3 bases and the J gene lost 10 bases, with 9 bases spanning the gap. The germline V gene encodes CDR1 MNHNS and CDR2 SASEGT. This CDR3 has 11 residues. In DNA form, the CDR3 reads TGTGCCAGCAGTGAGTGGAGAGACTACACCTTC. Translation gives CASSEWRDYTF.

This clonotype has a count of ten or more. The gene calls are TRBV6-5 and TRBJ2-5, with a weak D call TRBD1 (8 bases). The CDR3 consists of 14 residues. V dropped 6 bases and J dropped 5 bases, with 16 bases sitting between them. Germline V gives CDR1 MNHEY, CDR2 SVGAGI. This chain's CDR3 is CASRKQGGGETQYF. DNA for the CDR3: TGTGCCAGCAGGAAACAGGGGGGAGGGGAGACCCAGTACTTC.